This is a list of T cell receptor beta chains from one sample in a study of blood T cell repertoires in COVID-19. Sequencing was performed with immunoSEQ multiplex PCR; in TCRdb, only in-frame clones are kept and a portion is missing. The table includes 120,000 or so clones, less than 90% detected once. The sample comprised peripheral blood. Every receptor here comes from an elderly man with active or convalescent COVID-19. The CDR3 runs from the conserved cysteine through the conserved F or W. The D gene is left open where the match is weak. Size is stated for part of the rows, as once, few or many counts, or as a class when the clone is expanded.

clone_size j_call v_call d_call cdr3_nt cdr3_aa
. TRBJ2-3 TRBV4-2 TRBD2 TGTGCCAGCAGCCAAGATAGTATGGGTAGCGGGGGGGTTCGAGATACGCAGTATTTT CASSQDSMGSGGVRDTQYF
. TRBJ1-5 TRBV25-1 TRBD1 TGTGCCAGCAGTGGGCCAGGACAGGGGATTGGGCCCCAGCATTTT CASSGPGQGIGPQHF
. TRBJ2-7 TRBV9 TRBD2 TGTGCCAGCAGCGTAGGGACTAGCGGGGGCCGTGGGACCTACGAGCAGTACTTC CASSVGTSGGRGTYEQYF
few TRBJ2-2 TRBV9 TRBD1 TGTGCCAGCAGCGTGGACAGGGGAACCGGGGAGCTGTTTTTT CASSVDRGTGELFF
once TRBJ2-2 TRBV9 TRBD2 TGTGCCAGCAGCGTTAAGACTAGCGGGAGGGTGAACACCGGGGAGCTGTTTTTT CASSVKTSGRVNTGELFF
. TRBJ1-2 TRBV27 TRBD1 TGTGCCAGCAGTTCCATCACAGGGGGCTATGGCTACACCTTC CASSSITGGYGYTF
once TRBJ1-6 TRBV6-5 TRBD1 TGTGCCAGCAGCGAGACTCTCAGGGGGTCACCCCTCCACTTT CASSETLRGSPLHF
. TRBJ1-5 TRBV30 TRBD1 TGTGCCTGGAGTGTACGGGGGACAGCCCCTTATAGCAATCAGCCCCAGCATTTT CAWSVRGTAPYSNQPQHF
. TRBJ1-4 TRBV2 TRBD1 TGTGCCAGCAGGGGGACAGGGGATGAAAAACTGTTTTTT CASRGTGDEKLFF
. TRBJ2-2 TRBV7-2 . TGTGCCAGCAGCTTAGTATCTCGGAGGACCGGGGAGCTGTTTTTT CASSLVSRRTGELFF
. TRBJ1-3 TRBV30 . TGTGCCTGGAGTGTAGGGCGGACACGGCCTCACCCAAGCACCATATATTTT CAWSVGRTRPHPSTIYF
. TRBJ1-3 TRBV12-3/TRBV12-4 . TGTGCCACCTCCCGGGGGTCTGGAAACACCATATATTTT CATSRGSGNTIYF
. TRBJ1-5 TRBV28 TRBD1 TGTGCCAGCAGTTCTTTGACAGGGAGCAATCAGCCCCAGCATTTT CASSSLTGSNQPQHF
. TRBJ2-3 TRBV7-5 . TGTGTCAGCGGGGGGCAGGGTCGAGGTACGCAGTATTTT CVSGGQGRGTQYF
many TRBJ1-2 TRBV18 TRBD1 TGTGCCAGCTCACCACCGGACAGGGCATCCGGCTACACCTTC CASSPPDRASGYTF
. TRBJ1-4 TRBV28 . TGTGCCAGCAGTTTATCTGGAGGGTCTGATGAAAAACTGTTTTTT CASSLSGGSDEKLFF
. TRBJ1-1 TRBV10-3 . TGTGCCATCAGTGAGCGAGGGTTTACTGAAGCTTTCTTT CAISERGFTEAFF
. TRBJ2-7 TRBV7-2 TRBD1 TGTGCCAGCAGCAGGACAGGGTTCTTCGGGCAGTACTTC CASSRTGFFGQYF
. TRBJ2-5 TRBV11-2 TRBD1 TGTGCCAGCAGGAACAGGGGAGAAGTAGAGACCCAGTACTTC CASRNRGEVETQYF
once TRBJ1-1 TRBV11-3 . TGTGCCAGCAGCTATTCAGGGATGACTGAAGCTTTCTTT CASSYSGMTEAFF
once TRBJ2-3 TRBV30 . TGTGCCTGCGACAGGTACAGCACAGATACGCAGTATTTT CACDRYSTDTQYF
. TRBJ1-1 TRBV23-1 TRBD1 TGCGCCAGCAGTCAGAATCCTCCAGGGGGCGCGGGTGAAGCTTTCTTT CASSQNPPGGAGEAFF
. TRBJ2-2 TRBV11-3 TRBD1 TGTGCCAGCAGCGGGGGGACAGGGGTGGACACCGGGGAGCTGTTTTTT CASSGGTGVDTGELFF
. TRBJ2-3 TRBV19 TRBD1 TGTGCCAGTAGTTTCAGGGGGCGCGAAGATACGCAGTATTTT CASSFRGREDTQYF
once TRBJ2-7 TRBV12-3/TRBV12-4 TRBD2 TGTGCCAGCAGTTCTGGACTAGTCTACGAGCAGTACTTC CASSSGLVYEQYF
once TRBJ1-4 TRBV6-5 . TGTGCCAGCAGCCTACTGACAGTAAATGAAAAACTGTTTTTT CASSLLTVNEKLFF
. TRBJ2-4 TRBV29-1 TRBD1 TGCAGCGTTGGTGGACAGGGTGTCAAAAACATTCAGTACTTC CSVGGQGVKNIQYF
. TRBJ2-7 TRBV7-2 TRBD2 TGTGCCAGCAGCTTAGCTGCGGGGGGGCCCCACGAGCAGTACTTC CASSLAAGGPHEQYF
. TRBJ2-1 TRBV19 . TGTGCCAGTTCTTCCGGCGGGGTGTACTACAATGAGCAGTTCTTC CASSSGGVYYNEQFF
. TRBJ2-1 TRBV9 TRBD2 TGTGCCAGCAGCGTAGAAGGAGCGGGAGTCTACAATGAGCAGTTCTTC CASSVEGAGVYNEQFF
. TRBJ2-5 TRBV24-1 . TGTGCCACCAGTGATTTGCTGGGAACGGGGGAGACCCAGTACTTC CATSDLLGTGETQYF
. TRBJ2-3 TRBV19 . TGTGCCAGTAGTAATCGTCGGGAGAGCACAGATACGCAGTATTTT CASSNRRESTDTQYF
many TRBJ1-5 TRBV19 . TGTGCCAGTAGTTTCGTGTCTCAGCCCCAGCATTTT CASSFVSQPQHF
once TRBJ2-1 TRBV5-6 TRBD2 TGTGCCAGCAGCTTGTACCCTAGCGGGGACCTCAATGAGCAGTTCTTC CASSLYPSGDLNEQFF
. TRBJ2-6 TRBV6-6 . TGTGCCAGCAAACCATATCGGGACTCTGGGGCCAACGTCCTGACTTTC CASKPYRDSGANVLTF
. TRBJ1-2 TRBV28 . TGTGCCAGCAGTTTCGGTGGAGGGGTCGTTAGCTATGGCTACACCTTC CASSFGGGVVSYGYTF
few TRBJ1-1 TRBV2 . TGTGCCAGCGAGTTTTTCCCCATGAACACTGAAGCTTTCTTT CASEFFPMNTEAFF